This is a list of T cell receptor beta chains from one sample in a study of control samples from healthy donors and cancer patients. Measured with immunoSEQ multiplex PCR; TCRdb has only the in-frame clones, and not every one. Among over 150,000 clones listed, about 90% were seen once. Sequencing was performed on blood. The receptors were sampled from a woman between 35 and 50 years old in good health. Both conserved end residues are trimmed from each CDR3. Expanded clones get a size class; other rows say once, few or many, or leave the size out.

>NA|TRBV5-1|TRBJ2-7
ASSQDSGGRAYEQY
>NA|TRBV9|TRBJ1-5
ASSPGTGDLWSNQPQH
>NA|TRBV6-6|TRBJ2-7
ASSPGQKSSYEQY
>NA|TRBV15|TRBJ2-1
ATSRGVGSYNEQF
>NA|TRBV29-1|TRBJ2-3
SVSTSGGAGDTQY
>NA|TRBV3-1/TRBV3-2|TRBJ1-4
ASSQSPTNEKLF
>NA|TRBV2|TRBJ1-1
ASSTFGTGGRRETEAF
>NA|TRBV3-1/TRBV3-2|TRBJ2-2
ASSQGQGGGRVNTGELF
>NA|TRBV19|TRBJ2-1
ASRRTENSYNEQF
>NA|TRBV11-2|TRBJ2-1
ASRTSGGGNYNEQF
>NA|TRBV19|TRBJ1-5
ASSILPGHSGSNQPQH
>NA|TRBV5-6|TRBJ1-6
ASSSNNSPLH
>NA|TRBV28|TRBJ1-2
ASSVYNYGYT
>NA|TRBV5-6|TRBJ1-2
ASSLGGGYT
>NA|TRBV13|TRBJ1-6
ASSSRTVSPLH
>NA|TRBV6-5|TRBJ1-1
ASSYSRNGNTEAF
>few|TRBV3-1/TRBV3-2|TRBJ1-2
ASSQDPLGGYT
>NA|TRBV3-1/TRBV3-2|TRBJ1-2
ASSPDDNYGYT
>NA|TRBV6-6|TRBJ1-2
ASRARTDGHYGYT
>once|TRBV5-1|TRBJ1-2
ASSLRTPTLDGYT
>NA|TRBV7-8|TRBJ1-1
ALHRTNQNTEAF
>NA|TRBV18|TRBJ1-1
ASSPPLTGNTEAF
>NA|TRBV19|TRBJ1-1
ASSERGGDTEAF
>NA|TRBV13|TRBJ1-1
ASSSGGVGTEAF
>NA|TRBV7-9|TRBJ2-1
ASSLPLGAF
>NA|TRBV2|TRBJ2-3
ASSERTETDTQY
>NA|TRBV6-6|TRBJ1-1
ASTEVDMNTEAF
>NA|TRBV19|TRBJ1-1
ASSIMGQGAF
>NA|TRBV2|TRBJ2-5
ASSGPGTYQETQY
>NA|TRBV4-1|TRBJ2-1
ASSPQAPVGGEQF
>NA|TRBV15|TRBJ1-4
ATSRESRPTDGKLF
>NA|TRBV3-1/TRBV3-2|TRBJ2-7
ASSQVVQRGDEQY
>NA|TRBV10-3|TRBJ1-4
AISAKRQEKLF
>NA|TRBV19|TRBJ1-1
ASFRSGSAEAF
>NA|TRBV5-1|TRBJ2-5
ASSLAPGQQETQY
>NA|TRBV7-2|TRBJ1-1
ASSLYMVNTEAF
>NA|TRBV19|TRBJ1-5
ASSIDRRPNQPQH
>NA|TRBV28|TRBJ2-5
ASSLTEETQY
>NA|TRBV4-1|TRBJ1-2
ASSRTDSPYGYT
>NA|TRBV6-5|TRBJ1-4
ASRLQGLDEKLF